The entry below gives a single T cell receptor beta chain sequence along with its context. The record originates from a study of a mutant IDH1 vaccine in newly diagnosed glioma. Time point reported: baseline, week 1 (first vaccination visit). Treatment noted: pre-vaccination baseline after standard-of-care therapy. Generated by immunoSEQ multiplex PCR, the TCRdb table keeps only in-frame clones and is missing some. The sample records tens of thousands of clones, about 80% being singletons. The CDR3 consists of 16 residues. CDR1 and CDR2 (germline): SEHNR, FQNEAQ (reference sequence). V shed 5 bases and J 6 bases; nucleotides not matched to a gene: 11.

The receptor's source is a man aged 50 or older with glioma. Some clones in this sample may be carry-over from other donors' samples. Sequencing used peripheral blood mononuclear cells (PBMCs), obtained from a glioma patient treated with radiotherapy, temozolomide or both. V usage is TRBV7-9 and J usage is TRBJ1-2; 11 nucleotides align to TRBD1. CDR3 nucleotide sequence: TGTGCCAGCAGCACGACCGGGACAGGGGGTTCAGATGGCTACACCTTC. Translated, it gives CASSTTGTGGSDGYTF.